These T cell receptor beta chains were read from a single sample in a study of T-cell reconstitution after alpha-beta-depleted transplantation in children. TCRdb redid the calling of the PCR reads with MiXCR, one entry per CDR3 protein. The sample lists some 240,000 distinct CDR3 sequences; about 12% were seen once. The input for sequencing was PBMCs from the stem cell graft donor, taken from the stem cell graft. These receptors were obtained from a human donor who donated a stem cell graft to a child with acute lymphoblastic leukemia. The CDR3 runs from the conserved cysteine through the conserved F or W. Fields, in order: J gene, D gene, V gene, clone size, CDR3 DNA, CDR3 protein. A D gene is named only where the DNA matches it firmly. Some rows have no size entry. The others give once, few or many, or a class for an expanded clone.

TRBJ2-5	NA	TRBV30	NA	TGTGCCTGGGGGACGGGCACCACACTGGGGGAGACCCAGTACTTC	CAWGTGTTLGETQYF
TRBJ2-2	NA	TRBV9	many	TGTGCCAGCAGCGGGTTCATGAACACCGGGGAGCTGTTTTTT	CASSGFMNTGELFF
TRBJ1-2	NA	TRBV27	NA	TGTGCCAGCAGTCGCGGGCCCGGTCCCTATGGCTACACCTTC	CASSRGPGPYGYTF
TRBJ1-3	NA	TRBV29-1	many	TGCAGCGTTCGGCAAAGCTCTGGAAACACCATATATTTT	CSVRQSSGNTIYF
TRBJ1-2	NA	TRBV4-3	many	TGCGCCAGCAGCCAAGATCGGTCGGGCGCCTATGGCTACACCTTC	CASSQDRSGAYGYTF
TRBJ2-7	NA	TRBV12-3/TRBV12-4	many	TGTGCCAGCAGTTCGTTTTTCGGGGACACCTACGAGCAGTACTTC	CASSSFFGDTYEQYF
TRBJ2-1	TRBD2	TRBV25-1	many	TGTGCCAGCAGTGAAAGGCTAGCGGGACCTTACAATGAGCAGTTCTTC	CASSERLAGPYNEQFF
TRBJ2-6	NA	TRBV30	NA	TGTGCCTCCCATCTCTCTGGGGCCAACGGCCTGACTTTC	CASHLSGANGLTF
TRBJ2-1	TRBD2	TRBV9	many	TGTGCCAGCAGCGTAGTTCTAGCGGGGTACAATGAGCAGTTCTTC	CASSVVLAGYNEQFF
TRBJ2-7	NA	TRBV12-3/TRBV12-4	many	TGTGCCAGCAGTTATATCCTAGGCTACGAGCAGTACTTC	CASSYILGYEQYF
TRBJ2-1	NA	TRBV19	many	TGTGCCAGTAGTGCCCCCCCCAGGAGATCCTACAATGAGCAGTTCTTC	CASSAPPRRSYNEQFF
TRBJ1-6	NA	TRBV7-2	many	TGTGCCAGCAGCACCCGGCGGACACCCCTCCACTTT	CASSTRRTPLHF
TRBJ2-3	TRBD2	TRBV12-3/TRBV12-4	many	TGTGCCAGCAGTTTAGGCGGGGGAGTCACAGATACGCAGTATTTT	CASSLGGGVTDTQYF
TRBJ2-7	TRBD1	TRBV6-1	many	TGTGCCAGCAGTGCAGGACAGGACTACGAGCAGTACTTC	CASSAGQDYEQYF
TRBJ2-3	NA	TRBV9	many	TGTGCCAGCAGCCCTTCGCGGGGAACGGTTAGAGATACGCAGTATTTT	CASSPSRGTVRDTQYF
TRBJ2-5	NA	TRBV12-3/TRBV12-4	few	TGTGCCAGCAGTTTACTCCCCAATCCCCCAGAGACCCAGTACTTC	CASSLLPNPPETQYF
TRBJ2-7	NA	TRBV5-1	many	TGCGCCAGCAGCGGAGGATCCTACGAGCAGTACTTC	CASSGGSYEQYF
TRBJ1-2	NA	TRBV12-3/TRBV12-4	many	TGTGCCAGCAGTTTAAGTCAGGGAGAAAGTGGCTACACCTTC	CASSLSQGESGYTF
TRBJ2-5	TRBD2	TRBV3-1	many	TGTGCCAGCAGCACCGGGACTACCGAGAGAGAGACCCAGTACTTC	CASSTGTTERETQYF
TRBJ2-1	NA	TRBV5-1	many	TGCGCCAGCAGCCCCATGGCCAGGGGGGGTATGGAGCAGTTCTTC	CASSPMARGGMEQFF
TRBJ2-5	TRBD2	TRBV10-3	NA	TGTGCCATCAGTAGGACTAGCGGGGCGCAAGAGACCCAGTACTTC	CAISRTSGAQETQYF
TRBJ1-5	NA	TRBV2	few	TGTGCCAGCAGTACGGGAAGGGGTAGCAATCAGCCCCAGCATTTT	CASSTGRGSNQPQHF
TRBJ2-7	TRBD1	TRBV12-3/TRBV12-4	many	TGTGCCAGCAGTCTGCGGACAGGGGCACTATACGAGCAGTACTTC	CASSLRTGALYEQYF
TRBJ2-1	TRBD2	TRBV20-1	many	TGCAGTGCTAGGGGACTAGCGGGTTCTTACAATGAGCAGTTCTTC	CSARGLAGSYNEQFF
TRBJ2-2	TRBD1	TRBV5-1	many	TGCGCCAGCAGCTTGGCCCCCGGACAGGCTAGCACCGGGGAGCTGTTTTTT	CASSLAPGQASTGELFF
TRBJ2-1	TRBD2	TRBV20-1	many	TGCAGTGCTCGAAGCGGGAGTCTCCCCAATGAGCAGTTCTTC	CSARSGSLPNEQFF
TRBJ1-3	NA	TRBV30	many	TGTGCCTGGAGTGTAGCACAGTTAAACACCATATATTTT	CAWSVAQLNTIYF
TRBJ2-1	NA	TRBV21-1	many	TGTGCCAGCAGCAAAGAACCAGGCTACAATGAGCAGTTCTTC	CASSKEPGYNEQFF
TRBJ2-3	TRBD2	TRBV3-1	many	TGTGCCAGCAGCCAAGGGAGTAGCGGGATAAGTCCGTTTCCGCAGTATTTT	CASSQGSSGISPFPQYF
TRBJ2-7	TRBD1	TRBV20-1	many	TGCAGTGCTGTCCGGGACAGGGTATCCGGAGAGCAGTACTTC	CSAVRDRVSGEQYF
TRBJ2-1	TRBD2	TRBV7-2	many	TGTGCCAGCAGCTTAGAGGCCGGCGGGGGGCAGTTCTTC	CASSLEAGGGQFF
TRBJ1-1	NA	TRBV27	many	TGTGCCAGCAGTTTGCAGGGGGAAGCTTTCTTT	CASSLQGEAFF
TRBJ2-2	NA	TRBV14	many	TGTGCCAGCAGCCAAGGGGGGAACACCGGGGAGCTGTTTTTT	CASSQGGNTGELFF
TRBJ2-7	NA	TRBV27	many	TGTGCCAGCAGTTTAAACCCCGGGGTCTACGAGCAGTACTTC	CASSLNPGVYEQYF
TRBJ1-1	NA	TRBV7-2	few	TGTGCCAGCACCAGCATCAGGGTGCAAGCTTTCTTT	CASTSIRVQAFF